The subject of this entry is one TCR beta chain. What it recognizes is unknown. CDR3 length: 15 amino acids. The V segment lost 4 bases and the J segment 2 bases; nucleotides outside the gene matches: 5. Germline loops: CDR1 ENHRY, CDR2 SYGVKD. Sequenced by immunoSEQ multiplex PCR; TCRdb stores in-frame clones only, minus some. This table has around 20,000 clones, about 89% appearing once. The sample belongs to a study of monozygotic twins with cystic fibrosis. General observations from the study: The repertoire was suggested to be naive-dominated, clonality median 0.0095. No link emerged between shared CDR3 counts and age, concordance or severity.

This TCR was sampled from a girl aged 2-10 years with cystic fibrosis. This chain uses TRBV10-3 with TRBJ2-1; 7 positions agree with TRBD2. The sequencing input was blood. This CDR3 reads CAISVAGEPYNEQFF. The DNA of the CDR3 is TGTGCCATCAGTGTTGCGGGGGAGCCCTACAATGAGCAGTTCTTC.